A selection of T cell receptor beta chains follows, all from one sample in a study of T cell repertoires in cytomegalovirus infection. The antigens these receptors bind are not known. MiXCR, run by TCRdb on the reads, gives a single entry per CDR3 protein. Of 20,000 to 30,000 distinct CDR3 sequences listed, approximately 24% are singletons. The sample was CD8+ T cells from cultured PBMCs, taken from culture after CMV antigen stimulation. The source of these receptors is a human donor in good health (CMV status not recorded). Some clones in this sample may be carry-over from other donors' samples. Both conserved end residues are part of each CDR3. D genes are given only for firm matches. Clone sizes are given selectively: once, few, many, or a class where the clone is expanded.

size: many
D: TRBD1
J: TRBJ1-1
V: TRBV12-3/TRBV12-4
DNA: TGTGCCAGCAGTTCGGGGACAGACCTTCCTGAAGCTTTCTTT
CDR3: CASSSGTDLPEAFF

size: many
D: .
J: TRBJ2-5
V: TRBV7-8
DNA: TGTGCCAGCAGCTTACCTCGATCGCAAGAGACCCAGTACTTC
CDR3: CASSLPRSQETQYF

size: .
D: TRBD1
J: TRBJ2-1
V: TRBV2
DNA: TGTGCCAGCAGGGATGGACAGGGTTGGAATGAGCAGTTCTTC
CDR3: CASRDGQGWNEQFF

size: many
D: TRBD2
J: TRBJ2-2
V: TRBV5-4
DNA: TGTGCCAGCAGCCCTGACCTAGCGGGGGGTCCCGGGGAGCTGTTTTTT
CDR3: CASSPDLAGGPGELFF

size: .
D: .
J: TRBJ2-5
V: TRBV6-5
DNA: TGTGCCAGCAGTTGGGCAGGTCAAGAGACCCAGTACTTC
CDR3: CASSWAGQETQYF

size: few
D: TRBD1
J: TRBJ2-7
V: TRBV27
DNA: TGTGCCAGCAGTTTAAGGGCAGGGGGCGAGCAGTACTTC
CDR3: CASSLRAGGEQYF

size: .
D: TRBD1
J: TRBJ2-1
V: TRBV18
DNA: TGTGCCAGCGAAAACGGGGACAGGGGGGCCAAGGGGCAGTTCTTC
CDR3: CASENGDRGAKGQFF

size: .
D: .
J: TRBJ1-1
V: TRBV6-6
DNA: TGTGCCAGCAGTTACTCAGGGGGGAACACTGAAGCTTTCTTT
CDR3: CASSYSGGNTEAFF

size: .
D: TRBD2
J: TRBJ2-5
V: TRBV5-1
DNA: TGCGCCAGCAGCTGGAAGACTAGCGGGGTAGAGACCCAGTACTTC
CDR3: CASSWKTSGVETQYF

size: few
D: .
J: TRBJ1-2
V: TRBV5-5
DNA: TGTGCCAGCAGCTCCTGGACCGGGTCCCGGATGGGCTATGGCTACACCTTC
CDR3: CASSSWTGSRMGYGYTF

size: few
D: .
J: TRBJ1-2
V: TRBV6-2/TRBV6-3
DNA: TGTGCCAGCAGCCAGACCTCAGGGAATGATAACTATGGCTACACCTTC
CDR3: CASSQTSGNDNYGYTF

size: few
D: .
J: TRBJ1-2
V: TRBV19
DNA: TGTGCCAGTAGTATAGGATTCGGCGGTTCTAGCTATGGCTACACCTTC
CDR3: CASSIGFGGSSYGYTF

size: .
D: .
J: TRBJ2-3
V: TRBV7-6
DNA: TGTGCCAGCAGCTTAGCGCCGGGACAATCTGCAGGAGATACGCAGTATTTT
CDR3: CASSLAPGQSAGDTQYF

size: few
D: TRBD1
J: TRBJ2-5
V: TRBV7-9
DNA: TGTGCCAGCAGCTTAACAGGGGGTCAGGAGACCCAGTACTTC
CDR3: CASSLTGGQETQYF

size: .
D: .
J: TRBJ2-2
V: TRBV19
DNA: TGTGCCAGTAGTGTTCGGGGGATGAACACCGGGGAGCTGTTTTTT
CDR3: CASSVRGMNTGELFF

size: many
D: TRBD1
J: TRBJ2-1
V: TRBV7-6
DNA: TGTGCCAGCAGCGGATACCGGGACAGGGATAAGGGCCTCTCCTACAATGAGCAGTTCTTC
CDR3: CASSGYRDRDKGLSYNEQFF

size: few
D: .
J: TRBJ1-5
V: TRBV6-2/TRBV6-3
DNA: TGTGCCAGCAATTTCGGGGGAAATCAGCCCCAGCATTTT
CDR3: CASNFGGNQPQHF

size: many
D: .
J: TRBJ1-4
V: TRBV7-8
DNA: TGTGCCAGCGCAGGGATGGATGAAAAACTGTTTTTT
CDR3: CASAGMDEKLFF

size: .
D: TRBD1
J: TRBJ2-5
V: TRBV7-9
DNA: TGTGCCAGCAGCTCCCCTAGCTGGGGACAGGCGAAAGAGACCCAGTACTTC
CDR3: CASSSPSWGQAKETQYF

size: few
D: .
J: TRBJ1-2
V: TRBV3-1
DNA: TGTGCCAGCAGCCAAGTCGGATCCCGCGAACAGAGGCTCTTTAGCTACACCTTC
CDR3: CASSQVGSREQRLFSYTF

size: few
D: .
J: TRBJ2-7
V: TRBV19
DNA: TGTGCCAGTAGTATGGGGGGCGGCGCTCCTCCTGATTACGAGCAGTACTTC
CDR3: CASSMGGGAPPDYEQYF

size: few
D: .
J: TRBJ2-3
V: TRBV12-3/TRBV12-4
DNA: TGTGCCAGCAGCCACCCGGAGGGACAGAGATACACAGATACGCAGTATTTT
CDR3: CASSHPEGQRYTDTQYF

size: few
D: .
J: TRBJ2-5
V: TRBV7-6
DNA: TGTGCCAGCAGCTTAGCGCCGGCCCAAGAGACCCAGTACTTC
CDR3: CASSLAPAQETQYF

size: many
D: TRBD1
J: TRBJ2-7
V: TRBV27
DNA: TGTGCCAGCCGGTATACAGGGGCCGAGATTTACGAGCAGTACTTC
CDR3: CASRYTGAEIYEQYF

size: few
D: TRBD1
J: TRBJ2-7
V: TRBV11-2
DNA: TGTGCCAGCAGCTTAGGGACAGGGATCGCCTACGAGCAGTACTTC
CDR3: CASSLGTGIAYEQYF

size: few
D: .
J: TRBJ2-1
V: TRBV20-1
DNA: TGCAGTGCTCATACAGGGTCCTACAATGAGCAGTTCTTC
CDR3: CSAHTGSYNEQFF

size: .
D: .
J: TRBJ2-5
V: TRBV28
DNA: TGTCCCAGCGCCAGCAAAGGTTTGGGGGCAGTCAACCCCGAGGCCCAGTACTTC
CDR3: CPSASKGLGAVNPEAQYF

size: .
D: .
J: TRBJ2-1
V: TRBV7-6
DNA: TGTGCCAGCAGCTTAGGAGCCAGGGGTTCGGGTGAGCAGTTCTTC
CDR3: CASSLGARGSGEQFF

size: .
D: TRBD1
J: TRBJ1-1
V: TRBV2
DNA: TGTGCCAGCAGCCGCGCTGGGACAGGGTCCACTGAAGCTTTCTTT
CDR3: CASSRAGTGSTEAFF

size: many
D: TRBD2
J: TRBJ2-1
V: TRBV7-2
DNA: TGTGCCAGCAGCTCGGGACTAGCTGTATATGAGCAGTTCTTC
CDR3: CASSSGLAVYEQFF

size: .
D: .
J: TRBJ1-5
V: TRBV19
DNA: TGTGCCAGTAGTATTTGGGCAGGGGATCAGCCCCAGCATTTT
CDR3: CASSIWAGDQPQHF

size: .
D: TRBD1
J: TRBJ1-1
V: TRBV9
DNA: TGTGCCAGCAGCGACCACCGGGACAGGGGGTCAAACACTGAAGCTTTCTTT
CDR3: CASSDHRDRGSNTEAFF

size: .
D: .
J: TRBJ2-5
V: TRBV6-2/TRBV6-3
DNA: TGTGCCAGCACTGTCCGCCTGGGTCAAGAGACCCAGTACTTC
CDR3: CASTVRLGQETQYF

size: .
D: .
J: TRBJ1-1
V: TRBV6-6
DNA: TGTGCCAGCAGTTATGAGAGGGCCACTAACACTGAAGCTTTCTTT
CDR3: CASSYERATNTEAFF

size: few
D: .
J: TRBJ1-1
V: TRBV19
DNA: TGTGCCAAGCGGGACAAGGAGGGGATAAATGGCGCTGAAGCTTTCTTT
CDR3: CAKRDKEGINGAEAFF

size: .
D: .
J: TRBJ1-4
V: TRBV28
DNA: TGTGCCAGCAGTTTACCGTCAACTAATGAAAAACTGTTTTTT
CDR3: CASSLPSTNEKLFF

size: many
D: TRBD1
J: TRBJ1-2
V: TRBV5-6
DNA: TGTGCCAGCAGCTTGTACGTAGTGACAGGGGGCGCGAGGGGCTATGGCTACACCTTC
CDR3: CASSLYVVTGGARGYGYTF

size: many
D: .
J: TRBJ1-3
V: TRBV7-8
DNA: TGTGCCAGCAGCCCGGACTTGAGCTCTGGAAACACCATATATTTT
CDR3: CASSPDLSSGNTIYF

size: .
D: .
J: TRBJ1-2
V: TRBV27
DNA: TGTGCCAGCGTCCCCCAGGGGCCTAACTATGGCTACACCTTC
CDR3: CASVPQGPNYGYTF

size: .
D: TRBD2
J: TRBJ2-1
V: TRBV19
DNA: TGTGCCAGTAGTATCCGCAGCGGGGGTGGCTACAATGAGCAGTTCTTC
CDR3: CASSIRSGGGYNEQFF

size: .
D: .
J: TRBJ1-1
V: TRBV19
DNA: TGTGCCAGCGGGCGTTGGTGGGGATTAGCTGAAGCTTTCTTT
CDR3: CASGRWWGLAEAFF

size: .
D: .
J: TRBJ2-1
V: TRBV27
DNA: TGTGCCAGCAGTGCTCTCCCACAAATGGGTAGGCAGTTCTTC
CDR3: CASSALPQMGRQFF

size: .
D: TRBD2
J: TRBJ2-1
V: TRBV7-2
DNA: TGTGCCAGCAGCGCTGGACTAGCGGGGTGGAATGAGCAGTTCTTC
CDR3: CASSAGLAGWNEQFF

size: many
D: TRBD1
J: TRBJ1-1
V: TRBV12-5
DNA: TGTGCTAGTGGCCGAATTCTTTACAGGGGCCAGGGGAACACTGAAGCTTTCTTT
CDR3: CASGRILYRGQGNTEAFF

size: few
D: .
J: TRBJ1-1
V: TRBV19
DNA: TGTGCCAGTAGTATTTCTTTGCCCGGGACCGACACTGAAGCTTTCTTT
CDR3: CASSISLPGTDTEAFF

size: .
D: TRBD1
J: TRBJ2-7
V: TRBV10-3
DNA: TGTGCCATCAGCCACCCACAGGGGGCCTTAACCTACGAGCAGTACTTC
CDR3: CAISHPQGALTYEQYF

size: many
D: .
J: TRBJ2-1
V: TRBV12-3/TRBV12-4
DNA: TGTGCCAGCAGTTCTCTAGACGCTGTCCATGAGCAGTTCTTC
CDR3: CASSSLDAVHEQFF

size: .
D: TRBD1
J: TRBJ1-2
V: TRBV6-2/TRBV6-3
DNA: TGTGCCAGCAGTTTCGCCGGGACAGGGGGCCGCTATGGCTACACCTTC
CDR3: CASSFAGTGGRYGYTF

size: .
D: .
J: TRBJ2-1
V: TRBV10-3
DNA: TGTGCCACCGCCGAGGACTTTAGGGCGCCCAAAACCTACAATGAGCAGTTCTTC
CDR3: CATAEDFRAPKTYNEQFF

size: few
D: .
J: TRBJ2-5
V: TRBV19
DNA: TGTGCCAGTAGTATAGCGGCGGGGTCTACGGGGACCCAGTACTTC
CDR3: CASSIAAGSTGTQYF

size: few
D: .
J: TRBJ1-1
V: TRBV19
DNA: TGTGCCAGTATGGCAGGGACCACTGAAGCTTTCTTT
CDR3: CASMAGTTEAFF

size: .
D: .
J: TRBJ1-1
V: TRBV29-1
DNA: TGCAGCGTCTCGATCCGGAACACTGAAGCTTTCTTT
CDR3: CSVSIRNTEAFF

size: once
D: .
J: TRBJ1-1
V: TRBV27
DNA: TGTGCCAGCAGTTTGAGGGGCGTATTCACTGAAGCTTTCTTT
CDR3: CASSLRGVFTEAFF